The sequence of this TCR beta chain was determined in a study of blood T cell repertoires in COVID-19. Turning to the study itself: Samples representing acute and convalescent COVID-19 were sourced from the United States, Italy and Spain.

The sample holds a few counts of this clone. Clones were read by immunoSEQ multiplex PCR, and TCRdb kept only the in-frame ones, dropping some. The data contain about 55,000 clones, more than 70% of them singletons. The germline gives CDR1 LGHDT, CDR2 YNNKEL (reference sequence). The ends lost 10 bases at V and 9 bases at J; junction bases unmatched: 6. The CDR3 is made up of 13 amino acids. This receptor was taken from a man between 60 and 75 years old with active COVID-19. Input material: peripheral blood. The chain uses TRBV3-1 (or the pseudogene TRBV3-2) and TRBJ2-1, with 13 bases lining up with TRBD2. The CDR3 region is CATGLAGVSEQFF. The CDR3 DNA reads TGTGCCACCGGACTAGCGGGAGTCAGTGAGCAGTTCTTC.